This T cell receptor (beta chain) was identified during a study of vaccination effects on CD4 cells after COVID-19. Study details: ViraFEST expansion of antigen-specific CD4+ T cells with viral peptide pools preceded sequencing. Samples gathered post-vaccine arrived a median of 72 days past the second dose. Study-wide points: Marked clonal contraction was seen in infection- and vaccine-induced clones late after vaccination.

In germline, CDR1 is SGHNT, CDR2 YYREEE (reference sequence). V was pared by 0 bases and J by 0 bases, with 10 bases between. The CDR3 sequence is 17 residues long. Repertoires were generated with immunoSEQ multiplex PCR, while TCRdb's copy carries only in-frame clones and drops some. The table includes about 71,000 clones, around 85% detected once. The culture ran for approximately nine days before CD4+ T cells were isolated. Two doses of either BNT162b2 or mRNA-1273 were given to each participant. In regard to this clone: The antigen is undetermined.

The J gene is TRBJ1-6, the V gene TRBV5-4, with D possibly TRBD1 on 5 matching bases. This TCR was recovered from a human donor who received a COVID-19 vaccine. The sample consisted of CD4+ T cells from PBMCs cultured without peptide, taken after COVID-19 vaccination. The CDR3 DNA reads TGTGCCAGCAGCTTGGGGGACTACAGCTCCTATAATTCACCCCTCCACTTT. Its protein product is CASSLGDYSSYNSPLHF.